One T cell receptor (beta chain) is described in this entry. CDR1 is LNHDA and CDR2 is SQIVND in the germline V gene (reference sequence). Trimming removed 5 bases at V and 0 bases at J, with 17 bases between. This CDR3 spans 17 amino acids. This record comes from a study of blood T cell repertoires in COVID-19. Whole-study context: Spain, Italy and the United States supplied samples that represented acute and convalescent COVID-19.

Clones were sequenced by immunoSEQ multiplex PCR, and TCRdb holds only the in-frame ones, with some missing. The table lists approximately 210,000 clones, around 90% of them singletons, with approximately 1.2% in the top ten. The sequence was collected from a man in his thirties or forties with acute or convalescent COVID-19. Sequences were obtained from peripheral blood. The V and J genes are TRBV19 and TRBJ1-5, with TRBD1 as a possible D gene (6 bases). For the CDR3, the DNA is TGTGCCAGTAGTCCACGCTGGGGGCCAACTAGCAATCAGCCCCAGCATTTT. It specifies CASSPRWGPTSNQPQHF.